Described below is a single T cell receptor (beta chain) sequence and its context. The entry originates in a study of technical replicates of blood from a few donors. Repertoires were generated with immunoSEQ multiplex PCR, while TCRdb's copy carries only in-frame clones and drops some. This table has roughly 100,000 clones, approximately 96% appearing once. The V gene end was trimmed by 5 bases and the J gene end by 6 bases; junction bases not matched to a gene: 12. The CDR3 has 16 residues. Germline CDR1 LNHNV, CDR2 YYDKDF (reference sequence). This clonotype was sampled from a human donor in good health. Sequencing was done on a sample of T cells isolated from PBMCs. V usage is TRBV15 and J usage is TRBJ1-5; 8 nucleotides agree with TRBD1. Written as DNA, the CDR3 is TGTGCCACCAGCCTTTCCACTGGGACAGGCTTTCAGCCCCAGCATTTT. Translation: CATSLSTGTGFQPQHF.